This T cell receptor (beta chain) was sequenced for a study of T cells after yellow fever vaccination. At the level of the study: SMART-Seq v4 Ultra Low Input handled preparation of low-cell-number fractions.

V was cut by 0 bases and J by 4 bases, with 13 bases left in between. Germline assignment: CDR1 SGHTA and CDR2 FQGNSA. The CDR3 has 16 amino acids. Study-level points and caveats: Highly abundant clonotypes carried over from the bulk population could end up in FACS-sorted repertoires as contaminants.

Comments on this clonotype: Its antigen is as yet unknown.

From the 5' RACE reads, TCRdb called clonotypes with MiXCR, one entry per CDR3 protein. This table has hundreds of thousands of distinct CDR3 sequences, around 3.6% appearing once. This TCR was recovered from a man aged 18-30 years who received the YFV17D yellow fever vaccine. This specimen was PBMCs, taken on the day of the yellow fever booster vaccination. The rearrangement links TRBV7-2 to TRBJ2-1; TRBD2 might be the D (5 bases). Written as DNA, the CDR3 is TGTGCCAGCAGCTTAGCGCTACTACTAGGTTACAATGAGCAGTTCTTC. Amino acids: CASSLALLLGYNEQFF.